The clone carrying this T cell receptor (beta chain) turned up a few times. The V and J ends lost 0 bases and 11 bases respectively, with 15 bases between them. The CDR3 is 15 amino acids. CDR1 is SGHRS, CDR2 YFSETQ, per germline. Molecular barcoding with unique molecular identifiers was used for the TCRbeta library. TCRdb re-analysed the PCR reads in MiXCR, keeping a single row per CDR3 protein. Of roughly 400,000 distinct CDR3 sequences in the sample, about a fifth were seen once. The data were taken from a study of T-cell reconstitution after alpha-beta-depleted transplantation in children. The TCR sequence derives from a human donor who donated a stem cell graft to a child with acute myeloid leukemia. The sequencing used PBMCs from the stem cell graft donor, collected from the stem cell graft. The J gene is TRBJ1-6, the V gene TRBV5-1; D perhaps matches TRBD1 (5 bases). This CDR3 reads CASSLGVRELAPLHF. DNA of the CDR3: TGCGCCAGCAGCTTGGGAGTCAGGGAGTTGGCACCCCTCCACTTT.